The TCR beta chain under discussion was sequenced for a study of cytomegalovirus exposure and HLA in healthy donors (dated by TCRdb to the late 2010s). Regarding the research as a whole: An earlier analysis of approximately 550 of the donors reported approximately 270 Gb of sequence data and some 100 million unique TCR beta sequences from 150 million to 200 million T cells. An early release that covered fewer than 800 HLA-typed donors contained approximately 300 gigabases of sequencing data and about 93 million unique TCR sequences. Among the roughly 390 genotyped donors, around 81% belonged to the genetic ancestry cluster associated with self-reported Caucasian donors. The study aimed to test whether cataloging public T cell receptors could reveal signatures of past pathogen exposure. The study profiled the T cell repertoires of under 700 subjects by immunosequencing and related them to cytomegalovirus serostatus. Along with the roughly 710-subject first cohort, a separate validation cohort of approximately 110 different subjects was used. To predict cytomegalovirus infection status, the study combined high-throughput TCR immunosequencing, statistical association of individual TCRs with disease status, and machine learning. A later analysis re-examined previously published TCR beta repertoires from 500 to 700 donors and added high-resolution HLA genotyping to investigate patterns of TCR occurrence. The later analysis used no new phenotypic data to find candidate immune exposures, relying instead on TCR beta sequences and their occurrence across donors. To decide whether each TCR beta V gene segment behaved as functional or pseudogenic, an earlier analysis of fewer than 750 of the donors relied on high-throughput TCR beta sequencing. Alongside the repertoire data, information on donor age, sex, ethnicity and CMV serostatus was compiled. A later genetic analysis used genome-wide SNP genotypes for about 60% of the roughly 700 donors, treating that subset as a discovery cohort. All discovery cohort repertoires had been generated on a single sequencing platform. HLA typing included class I and class II loci at four-digit resolution. The number of typed donors differed by locus: about 620-640 for A, B, C, DRB1 and DQB1; 500 to 550 for DQA1; some 590 for DPA1; and 400 to 480 for DPB1. Roughly 5 DR-DQ haplotypes were treated as single units for association and clustering because of strong linkage in the cohort. On average, roughly 250,000 unique TCR beta nucleotide sequences were sequenced per donor among some 420 genotyped donors of the cohort, with approximately 18% of those sequences being non-productive.

The research as a whole found: The study gave a list of 150 to 200 TCR beta chains associated with cytomegalovirus. A cluster of highly shared sequence variants was judged likely to be a technical artifact of the sequencing pipeline. In an earlier analysis of approximately 590 of the donors, most TCR beta V segments appeared in productive rearrangements about 87% or about 30% of the time, broadly matching IMGT annotations. Because counts were too low, approximately 18 rarely observed V segments, including chromosome 9 orphons, were excluded from the earlier analysis of some 590 of the donors. In a later analysis, several top co-occurrence clusters were reported to appear linked to parvovirus B19, influenza, CMV and Epstein-Barr virus. In a later genetic analysis, a missense DCLRE1C variant was associated with V-gene and J-gene trimming of TCR beta chains, and the association was replicated in an independent cohort. Presence/absence analyses assumed roughly uniform sequencing depth across donors, an assumption that may not hold. HLA typing was unavailable for some donors at each locus, so association tests used only the typed subset. The 87-base-pair reads could not distinguish some IMGT-functional V segments, including TRBV6-2 and TRBV6-3, so those segments were excluded. Most CMV-associated TCR beta chains appeared to be HLA-restricted in a later analysis, and the HLA associations seemed to be driven largely by CMV exposure. Correlated functional status among segregating V segments might reflect linkage disequilibrium, but an unknown experimental factor could not be ruled out. In a later analysis, TCR association rates were found to vary across HLA loci, with the most associated TCRs seen for DRB1 alleles and the fewest for HLA-C alleles. It was suggested by the authors that the approach could potentially be generalized to other disease states and immunological phenotypes. A further reported finding was that TCR beta sequences accurately predicted the HLA-A and HLA-B alleles for most subjects in the first cohort. Strong co-occurrence of HLA alleles, especially DR and DQ, made assigning TCR associations to individual alleles difficult. A few of the identified cytomegalovirus-associated TCR beta chains were confirmed in vitro to be specific for cytomegalovirus antigens. In a later analysis, HLA-associated TCR beta chains showed more clonal expansion and lower generation probabilities than non-associated chains that were equally common. This cohort had only TCR beta chains sequenced, and the lack of alpha or paired-chain data limited which features could be detected. A later genetic analysis reported fewer N-insertions in productive TCRs among donors in an Asian-associated ancestry cluster than the approximately 670-donor mean. Most TCR sequences were observed very rarely across donors, whereas some public TCRs were present in many individuals. A later analysis associated about 17,000 TCR beta sequences with specific HLA alleles at a false discovery rate of 0.05. In both the original and validation cohorts, the classifier was reported to diagnose cytomegalovirus status with high specificity and sensitivity. For the cohort, immune exposure information was limited to CMV serostatus.

To prepare the library, the immunoSEQ multiplex PCR assay was applied. For the multiplex PCR, a mixture combining 60 forward primers for TCR Vbeta segments and 13 reverse primers for TCR Jbeta segments was used. A multiplex PCR assay on genomic DNA amplified the CDR3 region of rearranged TCR beta genes. On the Illumina HiSeq System, the amplified TCR beta libraries were sequenced as 87-base-pair reads. For the original study's pipeline: Across the 500 to 700 repertoires, a later analysis counted tens of millions of unique TCR beta chains, approximately 12 million of which were shared by at least two donors. To remove PCR and sequencing errors, raw reads were error-corrected and collapsed into unique sequences using a nearest-neighbor algorithm that merged closely related sequences. Alignment of CDR3 sequences to IMGT reference sequences was used to assign V, D and J gene segments. For a sequence to be retained, a match of at least six nucleotides was required to both a V gene segment and a J gene segment. Rearrangements were classified as productive when the CDR3 lacked stop codons and remained in frame with V and J, and all other rearrangements were classified as non-productive. Following IMGT convention, CDR3 was defined as the stretch from the second conserved V-encoded cysteine to the conserved J-encoded phenylalanine. The earlier analysis of about 640 of the donors excluded any sequence lacking an unambiguous match to a single V gene segment. An earlier analysis of 550 to 650 of the donors classified V segments as functional when productive rearrangements were above 56.7% and as segregating when the standard deviation between donors was above 5%. A statistical classification framework was built to diagnose cytomegalovirus status from the catalog of TCR beta chain sequences. V and J gene assignment, in a later analysis, came from comparing TCR nucleotide sequences with IMGT/GENE-DB human TR gene sequences. Using the TCRdist pipeline, a later analysis assigned CDR3 sequences along with most-parsimonious VDJ recombination scenarios. In a later analysis, every TCR beta chain was defined by the combination of its CDR3 amino acid sequence and its V-gene family, and reads without a unique V-gene family were dropped. To address suspected cross-contamination and a sequencing artifact, a later analysis removed a few hundred highly shared, low-generation-probability nucleotide sequences. In a later analysis, a clonal expansion index for each public chain was calculated from normalized within-repertoire ranks of inferred template counts. In a later analysis, generation probabilities were computed with a VDJ recombination model fitted to out-of-frame rearrangements, and the resulting probabilities were checked against IGoR. Hypergeometric tests were used in a later analysis to score TCR-TCR, TCR-HLA and TCR-CMV co-occurrence, with a repertoire-size bias correction applied to the TCR pairs. False discovery rates were estimated in a later analysis by permuting HLA or CMV assignments 20 times. In a later analysis, co-occurring TCRs were grouped using DBSCAN, and TCRdist sequence similarity was added for clustering within HLA-allele-positive subsets. For co-occurrence clustering, repertoires with fewer than 30,000 or more than 120,000 public chains were excluded, along with five repertoires with anomalous nucleotide sharing. In TCRdb, the immuneACCESS table is reduced to in-frame sequences with V and J assigned. These tables do not hold every clone; where another copy was compared, an unresolved V gene accounts for under half, and the others remain unexplained. V and J calls and clone size follow that table, whereas D and trimming were derived from the DNA. The sample contains just over 150,000 clones, more than 75% of them found a single time. The ten largest clones represent about 2.1% of the sample.

Inclusive of the bounding cysteine and phenylalanine, the CDR3 is 11 residues long. Kept here is only the CDR3 DNA, which spans 33 bases and is read in frame from base 1. Trimming at the junction amounts to 3 bases on V and 6 bases on J, and the germline ends lie 8 bases apart. The germline V gene (reference sequence) yields DFQATT for CDR1 and SNEGSKA for CDR2. In total, 666 healthy bone marrow donors made up the cohort. Cohort members were all nominally healthy when sampled, although unrecorded immune exposures were likely present. The donor was CMV seronegative and was included in the group of 352 seronegative cohort members. Each donor provided a peripheral blood sample, and peripheral blood mononuclear cells were used for TCR beta sequencing. The Qiagen DNeasy Blood Extraction Kit was used to extract genomic DNA from the blood cell samples. Remarks on this clone: Which antigen it targets is not known. No much larger clone exists at a distance of one base, and base qualities are not known.

The sample was PBMCs. The receptor comes from a woman aged 18-30 years in good health and CMV-seronegative. The chain is made from TRBV20-1 and TRBJ1-1; TRBD1 could be the D gene, as 5 bases match. The CDR3 reads as follows: CSARGLPEAFF. The DNA reads TGCAGTGCTAGGGGGCTTCCTGAAGCTTTCTTT.